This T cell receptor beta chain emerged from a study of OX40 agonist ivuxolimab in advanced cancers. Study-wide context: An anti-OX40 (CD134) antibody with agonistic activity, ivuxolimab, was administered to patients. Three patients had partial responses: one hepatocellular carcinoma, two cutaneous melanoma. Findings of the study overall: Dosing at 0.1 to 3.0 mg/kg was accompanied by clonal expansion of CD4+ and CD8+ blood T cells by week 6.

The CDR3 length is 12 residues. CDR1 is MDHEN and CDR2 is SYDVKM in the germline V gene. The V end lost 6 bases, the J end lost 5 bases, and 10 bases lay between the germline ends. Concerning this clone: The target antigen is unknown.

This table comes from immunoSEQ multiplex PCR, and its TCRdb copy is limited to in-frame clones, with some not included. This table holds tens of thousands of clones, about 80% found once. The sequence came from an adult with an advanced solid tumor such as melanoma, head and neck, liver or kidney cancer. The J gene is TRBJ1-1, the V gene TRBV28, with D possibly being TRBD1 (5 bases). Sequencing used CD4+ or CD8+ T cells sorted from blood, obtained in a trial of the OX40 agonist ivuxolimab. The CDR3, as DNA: TGTGCCAGCAGGACCAGGGTGACTGAAGCTTTCTTT. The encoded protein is CASRTRVTEAFF.